The rows below give T cell receptor beta chains drawn from one sample of a study of control samples from healthy donors and cancer patients. Profiling relied on immunoSEQ multiplex PCR, and the TCRdb table lists in-frame clones only, not all of them. The sample has roughly 120,000 clones, around 89% seen once. The sequenced sample was blood. The receptors come from a man aged 40-55 years in good health. CDR3s include the opening cysteine and the closing phenylalanine or tryptophan. The D gene is left open where the match is weak. Expanded clones are given a class, and other clones once, few, many or no size at all.

j_call,d_call,v_call,clone_size,cdr3_aa,cdr3_nt
TRBJ2-4,TRBD1,TRBV18,once,CASSSGQSLAKNIQYF,TGTGCCAGCTCATCGGGACAGTCCTTAGCCAAAAACATTCAGTACTTC
TRBJ1-3,TRBD1,TRBV27,.,CASSPGTGGNTIYF,TGTGCCAGCAGCCCCGGGACAGGCGGAAACACCATATATTTT
TRBJ1-5,TRBD1,TRBV6-2/TRBV6-3,.,CASSRTGLSNQPQHF,TGTGCCAGCAGTCGGACAGGGTTGAGCAATCAGCCCCAGCATTTT
TRBJ1-5,.,TRBV19,.,CASSVDRTSNQPQHF,TGTGCCAGTAGCGTAGACAGGACTAGCAATCAGCCCCAGCATTTT
TRBJ1-1,.,TRBV7-8,.,CASTPTWGMDTEAFF,TGTGCCAGCACCCCTACGTGGGGGATGGATACTGAAGCTTTCTTT
TRBJ1-6,.,TRBV30,.,CAWSVGSRSPLHF,TGTGCCTGGAGTGTAGGTTCTCGTTCACCCCTCCACTTT
TRBJ2-5,.,TRBV5-1,once,CASSLGYQETQYF,TGCGCCAGCAGCTTGGGGTACCAAGAGACCCAGTACTTC
TRBJ1-2,.,TRBV6-1,.,CASSEAQQFYGYTF,TGTGCCAGCAGTGAAGCGCAGCAGTTCTATGGCTACACCTTC
TRBJ1-5,.,TRBV3-1/TRBV3-2,.,CASSQGPQPQHF,TGTGCCAGCAGCCAAGGCCCTCAGCCCCAGCATTTT
TRBJ2-1,TRBD1,TRBV10-1,.,CASQGEGTGDYNEQFF,TGCGCCAGCCAGGGTGAAGGGACAGGGGACTACAATGAGCAGTTCTTC
TRBJ1-2,TRBD1,TRBV5-1,.,CASSPGQGDGYTF,TGCGCCAGCAGCCCCGGACAGGGAGATGGCTACACCTTC
TRBJ1-5,.,TRBV7-8,.,CASGGGHSNQPQHF,TGTGCCAGCGGGGGGGGGCATAGCAATCAGCCCCAGCATTTT
TRBJ1-6,TRBD1,TRBV18,.,CASSPTPEGQGSSYNSPLHF,TGTGCCAGCTCACCAACCCCGGAAGGACAGGGGAGCTCCTATAATTCACCCCTCCACTTT
TRBJ1-3,.,TRBV9,.,CASSVAASGSGNTIYF,TGTGCCAGCAGCGTAGCAGCCAGCGGCTCTGGAAACACCATATATTTT